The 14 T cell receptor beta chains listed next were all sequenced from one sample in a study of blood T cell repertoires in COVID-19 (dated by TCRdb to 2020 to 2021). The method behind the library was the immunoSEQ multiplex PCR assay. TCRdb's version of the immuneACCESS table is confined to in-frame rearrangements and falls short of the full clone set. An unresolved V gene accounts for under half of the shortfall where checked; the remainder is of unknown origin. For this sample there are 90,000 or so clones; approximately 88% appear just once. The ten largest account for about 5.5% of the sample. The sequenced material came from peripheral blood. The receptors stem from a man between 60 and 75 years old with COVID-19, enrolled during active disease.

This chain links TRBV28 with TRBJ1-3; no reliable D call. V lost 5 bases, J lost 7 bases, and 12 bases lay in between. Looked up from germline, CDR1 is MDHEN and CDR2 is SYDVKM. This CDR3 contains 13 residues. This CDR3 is CASSPGLMNTIYF. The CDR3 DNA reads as TGTGCCAGCAGTCCCGGACTTATGAACACCATATATTTT.

CDR3 DNA sequence: TGTGCCAGTAGTATAGGTCCGGCAGGGAACACTGAAGCTTTCTTT. This encodes CASSIGPAGNTEAFF. The J gene is TRBJ1-1, the V gene TRBV19; D is ambiguous. V lost 1 base and J lost 1, with 10 bases in between. CDR3 length: 15 residues. Germline V gene data show CDR1 as LNHDA and CDR2 as SQIVND (reference sequence).

Written as DNA, the CDR3 is TGTGCCAGCAGCTACGACAGGGCTCGCGAGCAGTTCTTC. Residues: CASSYDRAREQFF. J is TRBJ2-1 and V is TRBV7-3; 7 bases are a match to TRBD1. The germline CDR1 and CDR2 sequences are SGHTA and FQGTGA. Trimming took 4 bases from V and 10 from J; bases not matched to a gene: 7. CDR3 length: 13 residues.

In nucleotides, the CDR3 is TGTGCCAGCCATCTGGGAGTGGAAAATGAAGCTTTCTTT. It translates to CASHLGVENEAFF. The rearrangement joins TRBV6-5 to TRBJ1-1; D is uncertain. Germline lookup yields CDR1 MNHEY and CDR2 SVGAGI. This CDR3 has 13 amino acids. V lost 8 bases, J lost 7 bases, and 17 bases lay in between.

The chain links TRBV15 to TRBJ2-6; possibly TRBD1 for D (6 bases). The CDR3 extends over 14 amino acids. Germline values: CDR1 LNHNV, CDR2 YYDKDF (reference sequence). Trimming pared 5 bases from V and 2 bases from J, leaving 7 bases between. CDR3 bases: TGTGCCACCAGCCGGACAGCTGGGGCCAACGTCCTGACTTTC. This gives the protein CATSRTAGANVLTF.

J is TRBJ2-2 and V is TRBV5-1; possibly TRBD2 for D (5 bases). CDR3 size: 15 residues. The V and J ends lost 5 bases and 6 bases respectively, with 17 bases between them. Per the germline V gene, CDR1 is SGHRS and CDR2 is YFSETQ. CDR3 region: CASRVVASIAGELFF. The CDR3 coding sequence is TGCGCCAGCAGGGTTGTAGCGTCCATCGCCGGGGAGCTGTTTTTT.

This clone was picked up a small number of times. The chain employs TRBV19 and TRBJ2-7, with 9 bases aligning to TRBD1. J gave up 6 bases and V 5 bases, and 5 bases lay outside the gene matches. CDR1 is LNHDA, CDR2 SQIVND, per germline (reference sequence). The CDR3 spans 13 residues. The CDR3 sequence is CASSVRQGGEQYF. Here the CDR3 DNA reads TGTGCCAGTAGTGTCCGACAGGGGGGCGAGCAGTACTTC.

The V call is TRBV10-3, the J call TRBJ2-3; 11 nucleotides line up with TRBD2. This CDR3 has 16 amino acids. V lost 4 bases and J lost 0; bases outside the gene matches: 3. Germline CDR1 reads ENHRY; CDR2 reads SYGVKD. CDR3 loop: CAISGRTSGSTDTQYF. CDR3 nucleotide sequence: TGTGCCATCAGTGGCCGGACTAGCGGGAGCACAGATACGCAGTATTTT.

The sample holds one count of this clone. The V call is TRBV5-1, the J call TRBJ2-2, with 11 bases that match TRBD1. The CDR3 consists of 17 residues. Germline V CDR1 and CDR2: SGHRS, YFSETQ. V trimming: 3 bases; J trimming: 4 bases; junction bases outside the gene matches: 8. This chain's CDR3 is CASSSPAGTGGTGELFF. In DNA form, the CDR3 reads TGCGCCAGCAGCTCACCCGCCGGGACAGGGGGCACCGGGGAGCTGTTTTTT.

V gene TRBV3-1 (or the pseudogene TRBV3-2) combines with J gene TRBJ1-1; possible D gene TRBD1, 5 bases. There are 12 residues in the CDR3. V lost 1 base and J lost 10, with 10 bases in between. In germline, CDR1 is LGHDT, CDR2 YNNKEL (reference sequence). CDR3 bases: TGTGCCAGCAGCCAAGGGGGTAGGGGAGCTTTCTTT. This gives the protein CASSQGGRGAFF.

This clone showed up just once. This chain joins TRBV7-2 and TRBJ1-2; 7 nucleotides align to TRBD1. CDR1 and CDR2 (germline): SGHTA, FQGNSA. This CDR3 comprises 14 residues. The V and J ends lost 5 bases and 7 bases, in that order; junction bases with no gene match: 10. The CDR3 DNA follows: TGTGCCAGCAGCCAAGGATTAACAGGGGCTGGCTACACCTTC. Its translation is CASSQGLTGAGYTF.

CDR3 region: CASSNQEGSEKLFF. DNA for the CDR3: TGTGCCAGCTCAAACCAGGAGGGTAGTGAAAAACTGTTTTTT. The chain recombines TRBV18 with TRBJ1-4; unclear D gene. From germline, CDR1 is KGHSH and CDR2 LQKENI. V lost 5 bases and J 7 bases, leaving 14 bases between the germline ends. There are 14 residues in the CDR3.

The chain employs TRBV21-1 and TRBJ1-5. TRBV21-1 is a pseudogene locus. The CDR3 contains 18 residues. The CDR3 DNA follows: TGTGCCAGCAGCGACCCGCGCGGTCCAAACCATAGCAATCAGCCCCAGCATTTT. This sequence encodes CASSDPRGPNHSNQPQHF.

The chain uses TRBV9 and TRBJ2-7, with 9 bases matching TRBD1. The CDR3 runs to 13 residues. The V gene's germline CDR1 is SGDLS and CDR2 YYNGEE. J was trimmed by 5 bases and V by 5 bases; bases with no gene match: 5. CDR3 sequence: CASSGQGSHEQYF. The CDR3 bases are TGTGCCAGCAGTGGACAGGGGAGCCACGAGCAGTACTTC.